This T cell receptor (beta chain) is from a study of blood T cells in healthy people across ages. Alongside a J-beta primer mix, a sample-barcoded 5' primer served in a second PCR lasting about 6 to 12 cycles. In TCRdb, the 5' RACE reads were re-called with MiXCR into one record per CDR3 protein. The data hold roughly 2 million distinct CDR3 sequences, with around 50% observed a single time. This clonotype was detected only a few times. CDR1 and CDR2 (germline): SGHVS, FQNEAQ. This CDR3 is built from 14 residues. V was trimmed by 0 bases and J by 8 bases, leaving 12 bases between them. The source is a woman in her thirties or forties in good health. The gene calls are TRBV7-8 and TRBJ2-3; no firm D call. The sample taken for sequencing was blood. The CDR3 reads CASSLAETNCTQYF. CDR3 coding DNA: TGTGCCAGCAGCTTAGCGGAGACCAATTGTACGCAGTATTTT.